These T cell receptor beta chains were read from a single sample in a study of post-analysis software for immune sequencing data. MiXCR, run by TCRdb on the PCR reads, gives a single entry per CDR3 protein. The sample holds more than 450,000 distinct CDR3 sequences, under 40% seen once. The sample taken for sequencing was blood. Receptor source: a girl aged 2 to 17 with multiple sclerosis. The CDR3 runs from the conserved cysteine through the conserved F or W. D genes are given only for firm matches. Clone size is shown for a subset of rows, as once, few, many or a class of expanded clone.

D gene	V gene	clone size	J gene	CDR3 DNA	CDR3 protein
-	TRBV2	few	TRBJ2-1	TGTGCCAGCGGGGGGACTTACAATGAGCAGTTCTTC	CASGGTYNEQFF
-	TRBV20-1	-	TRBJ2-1	TGCAGTGCTACGGACGCCGGGAATAGTTTCAATGAGCAGTTCTTC	CSATDAGNSFNEQFF
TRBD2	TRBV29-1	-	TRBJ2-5	TGCAGCGTTAACCTTTTAGCGGGGGCCCATCAAGAGACCCAGTACTTC	CSVNLLAGAHQETQYF
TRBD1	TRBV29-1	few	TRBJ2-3	TGCAGCGTAATTGACAGGGGGCTGATAGATACGCAGTATTTT	CSVIDRGLIDTQYF
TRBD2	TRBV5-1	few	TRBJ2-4	TGCGCCAGCAGAGGTAGCGGGGGGGTTGGAAACATTCAGTACTTC	CASRGSGGVGNIQYF
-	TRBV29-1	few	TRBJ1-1	TGCAGCGTTTTAGACACTCCTGAAGCTTTCTTT	CSVLDTPEAFF
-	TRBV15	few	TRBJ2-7	TGTGCCACCAGCAGAGCGGCTAGAGGGTACGAGCAGTACTTC	CATSRAARGYEQYF
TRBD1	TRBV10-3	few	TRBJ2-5	TGTGCCATCAGTGAGTCGGACAGGGGAACAGAAGAGACCCAGTACTTC	CAISESDRGTEETQYF
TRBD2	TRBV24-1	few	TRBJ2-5	TGTGCCACCAGTGACCCTAGCGGGGGGGCTCAAGAGACCCAGTACTTC	CATSDPSGGAQETQYF
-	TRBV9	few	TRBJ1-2	TGTGCCAGCCGCCAAGATGGGGTTAACTATGGCTACACCTTC	CASRQDGVNYGYTF
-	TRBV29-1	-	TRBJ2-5	TGCAGCGTTGAGGCTGCGGGGATGGGGACCCAGTACTTC	CSVEAAGMGTQYF
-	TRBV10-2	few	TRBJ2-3	TGCGCCAGCAGCTCAGGACGAGGAGGGCCAGATACGCAGTATTTT	CASSSGRGGPDTQYF
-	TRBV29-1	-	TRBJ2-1	TGCAGCGCCGTGAACAATGAGCAGTTCTTC	CSAVNNEQFF
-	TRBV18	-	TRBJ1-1	TGTGCCAGCTCGCCCGGGCCCACAGGGCAGTTCACTGAAGCTTTCTTT	CASSPGPTGQFTEAFF
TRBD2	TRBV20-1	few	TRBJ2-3	TGCAGTGCTTCACTAGCGGGGACCACAGATACGCAGTATTTT	CSASLAGTTDTQYF
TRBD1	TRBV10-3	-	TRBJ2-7	TGTGCCATCAGTACTGAGGGACAGGGGTTCAACGAGCAGTACTTC	CAISTEGQGFNEQYF
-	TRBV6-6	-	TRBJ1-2	TGTGCCAGCAGTTACCTGGGGGCGGGCTATGGCTACACCTTC	CASSYLGAGYGYTF
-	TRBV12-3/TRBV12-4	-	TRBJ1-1	TGTGCCAGCACCAATCCGCGGAACACTGAAGCTTTCTTT	CASTNPRNTEAFF
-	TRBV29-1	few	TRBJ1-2	TGCAGCGTTGAACACAGGACCTATGGCTACACCTTC	CSVEHRTYGYTF
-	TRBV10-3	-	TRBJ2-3	TGTGCCATCAGTGAGTCCGACAGACGCACAGATACGCAGTATTTT	CAISESDRRTDTQYF
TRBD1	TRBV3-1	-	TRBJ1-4	TGTGCCAGCAGCCAAGATTGGGGGACAGGGGGCAATAATGAAAAACTGTTTTTT	CASSQDWGTGGNNEKLFF
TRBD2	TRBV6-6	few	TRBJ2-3	TGTGCCAGCAGTTACTCCCTAGCGGGGTCAGATACGCAGTATTTT	CASSYSLAGSDTQYF
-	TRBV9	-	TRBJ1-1	TGTGCCAGCAGCGTAGAGATGATTGGGCGCGACACTGAAGCTTTCTTT	CASSVEMIGRDTEAFF
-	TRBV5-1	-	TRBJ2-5	TGCGCCAGCAGCAACCAGGGTTACCAAGAGACCCAGTACTTC	CASSNQGYQETQYF
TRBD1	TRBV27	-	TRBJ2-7	TGTGCCAGCAGCGTAAAGGGACAGGGAAGCGAGCAGTACTTC	CASSVKGQGSEQYF
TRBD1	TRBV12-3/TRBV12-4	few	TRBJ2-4	TGTGCCAGCAGTTTAGCAGGGGGCGAGGACATTCAGTACTTC	CASSLAGGEDIQYF
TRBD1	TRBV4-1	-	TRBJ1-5	TGCGCCAGCAGCCCACAACAGACAGGGTGGGATCAGCCCCAGCATTTT	CASSPQQTGWDQPQHF
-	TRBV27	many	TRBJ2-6	TGTGCCAGCAGTTTATCAGGGGTAGGCGGGGCCAACGTCCTGACTTTC	CASSLSGVGGANVLTF
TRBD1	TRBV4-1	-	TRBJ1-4	TGCGCCAGCAGCCAAGTCGGTGTGAGACAGGGATATGAAAAACGGTTTTTT	CASSQVGVRQGYEKRFF
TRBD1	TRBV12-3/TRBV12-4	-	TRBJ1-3	TGTGCCAGCAGTCCTGACAGGGTGGGGAACACCATATATTTT	CASSPDRVGNTIYF
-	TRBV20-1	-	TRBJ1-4	TGCAGTGCTAGAGGATCCAATGAAAAACTGTTTTTT	CSARGSNEKLFF
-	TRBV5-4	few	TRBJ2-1	TGTGCCAGCACCCGTAGGGACTTTCCTGAGCAGTTCTTC	CASTRRDFPEQFF
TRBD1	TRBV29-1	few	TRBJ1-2	TGCAGCGTTGAAGAGCCGGGACAGCTCCTTCAAGGTGGCTACACCTTC	CSVEEPGQLLQGGYTF
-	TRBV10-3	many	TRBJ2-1	TGTGCCATCAGTGGGCACAACTACAATGAGCAGTTCTTC	CAISGHNYNEQFF
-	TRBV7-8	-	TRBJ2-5	TGTGCCAGCAATCCCCGAGGGGGAGGAGAGACCCAGTACTTC	CASNPRGGGETQYF
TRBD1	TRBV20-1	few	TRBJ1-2	TGCAGTGCTAGGTCCGACAGGGGCACTTACTATGGCTACACCTTC	CSARSDRGTYYGYTF
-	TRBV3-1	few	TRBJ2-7	TGTGCCAGCAGACATACCGCTCCTCCGGGCCCCGTCTACGAGCAGTACTTC	CASRHTAPPGPVYEQYF
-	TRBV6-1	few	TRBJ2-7	TGTGCCAGCAGTGAACCGGGACGGCTAACCTACGAGCAGTACTTC	CASSEPGRLTYEQYF
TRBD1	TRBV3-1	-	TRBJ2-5	TGTGCCAGCAGAATACAGGGGGCTGGGGAGACCCAGTACTTC	CASRIQGAGETQYF